The table lists the clone carrying this TCR beta chain with many counts. The data are from a study of T cells after yellow fever vaccination. Trimming removed 6 bases from V and 5 bases from J, with 7 bases in between. CDR3 length: 11 amino acids. MiXCR, applied by TCRdb to the 5' RACE reads, yields one record per CDR3 protein. The sample has approximately 120,000 distinct CDR3 sequences; 6.5% to 8% are singletons. This material consisted of CD4+ T cells sorted from PBMCs, taken 10 days after the first yellow fever vaccination. The chain is built from TRBV12-3 or TRBV12-4 and TRBJ2-5; D ambiguous. The sequence came from a man in his late teens or twenties who received the YFV17D yellow fever vaccine. CDR3 sequence (DNA): TGTGCCAGCAGGGTTTTGGAGACCCAGTACTTC. Translating it yields CASRVLETQYF.